These T cell receptor beta chains were read from a single sample in a study of T cell responses to AZD1222 COVID-19 vaccine. Sequencing used immunoSEQ multiplex PCR; TCRdb keeps in-frame clones, though not all of them. The sample carries roughly 79,000 clones, roughly 80% recorded once. The sample in question was peripheral blood, obtained on day 0 of AZD1222 vaccination. These receptors were collected from an adult in good health. Each CDR3 is given with its conserved first and last residue. A D gene is named only where the DNA matches it firmly. Not all rows give a size; the values are once, few, many and, for expanded clones, a class.

J gene	D gene	V gene	clone size	CDR3 protein	CDR3 DNA
TRBJ1-1	-	TRBV28	-	CASSFDTEAFF	TGTGCCAGCAGTTTCGACACTGAAGCTTTCTTT
TRBJ2-2	-	TRBV5-4	few	CASSLKGSGELFF	TGTGCCAGCAGCTTGAAAGGGAGTGGGGAGCTGTTTTTT
TRBJ1-1	-	TRBV2	-	CASMYRSEAFF	TGTGCCAGCATGTACAGGTCTGAAGCTTTCTTT
TRBJ1-5	-	TRBV21-1	-	CASPRGGGQPQHF	TGTGCCAGTCCGCGGGGGGGAGGTCAGCCCCAGCATTTT
TRBJ2-1	-	TRBV30	-	CAWSWGAWGGEQFF	TGTGCCTGGAGTTGGGGGGCCTGGGGCGGTGAGCAGTTCTTC
TRBJ2-5	-	TRBV7-8	-	CASSQDSQETQYF	TGTGCCAGCAGCCAGGACAGCCAAGAGACCCAGTACTTC
TRBJ1-2	-	TRBV10-3	-	CAISESEGERGYTF	TGTGCCATCAGTGAGTCAGAGGGGGAGAGGGGCTACACCTTC
TRBJ1-1	-	TRBV3-1/TRBV3-2	few	CASSRGGLGLGTEAFF	TGTGCCAGCAGCCGGGGAGGTCTGGGTTTAGGCACTGAAGCTTTCTTT
TRBJ2-7	-	TRBV18	-	CASSPLGAGIAYEQYF	TGTGCCAGCTCACCCCTAGGTGCGGGAATTGCCTACGAGCAGTACTTC
TRBJ1-1	-	TRBV12-3/TRBV12-4	-	CASRQNTEAFF	TGTGCCAGCAGGCAAAACACTGAAGCTTTCTTT
TRBJ2-5	-	TRBV3-1/TRBV3-2	-	CASSLAGLETQYF	TGTGCCAGCAGCCTAGCTGGCTTGGAGACCCAGTACTTC
TRBJ2-2	-	TRBV7-2	once	CASSRDPISGELFF	TGTGCCAGCAGCCGCGACCCGATTTCCGGGGAGCTGTTTTTT
TRBJ2-7	-	TRBV6-5	-	CASSYRAVTYEQYF	TGTGCCAGCAGTTACCGAGCGGTCACCTACGAGCAGTACTTC
TRBJ2-7	-	TRBV29-1	-	CSVYDSGSHEQYF	TGCAGCGTTTACGACAGCGGATCCCACGAGCAGTACTTC
TRBJ1-2	-	TRBV14	-	CASSLPGRRGGYTF	TGTGCCAGCAGCCTACCGGGACGCAGGGGAGGCTACACCTTC
TRBJ1-2	-	TRBV7-2	-	CASSLARTGPYGYTF	TGTGCCAGCAGCTTAGCGCGTACAGGGCCCTATGGCTACACCTTC
TRBJ2-7	-	TRBV5-5	-	CASSSASVYEQYF	TGTGCCAGCAGCTCTGCGAGTGTCTACGAGCAGTACTTC
TRBJ2-3	TRBD2	TRBV28	-	CASRRTSGRLDTQYF	TGTGCCAGCAGACGGACTAGCGGGAGATTGGATACGCAGTATTTT
TRBJ2-2	TRBD1	TRBV7-2	few	CASSSPTGVVTGELFF	TGTGCCAGCAGCTCCCCCACAGGGGTAGTAACCGGGGAGCTGTTTTTT
TRBJ2-5	-	TRBV18	-	CASSPPMGETQYF	TGTGCCAGCTCACCACCGATGGGAGAGACCCAGTACTTC
TRBJ2-2	-	TRBV19	-	CASRALGGRTGELFF	TGTGCCAGTAGGGCCTTGGGGGGGCGCACCGGGGAGCTGTTTTTT
TRBJ2-7	TRBD2	TRBV6-2/TRBV6-3	-	CASSSPVASGSYEQYF	TGTGCCAGCAGTTCCCCGGTTGCTAGCGGGTCCTACGAGCAGTACTTC
TRBJ1-1	-	TRBV11-3	-	CASSLGGRVTEAFF	TGTGCCAGCAGCTTAGGGGGTAGGGTCACTGAAGCTTTCTTT
TRBJ2-5	TRBD1	TRBV2	-	CASSGGGYQYQYF	TGTGCCAGCAGTGGAGGGGGCTACCAATACCAGTACTTC
TRBJ2-2	TRBD2	TRBV19	-	CASGSGRSAGELFF	TGTGCCAGTGGTAGCGGGAGAAGCGCCGGGGAGCTGTTTTTT
TRBJ2-1	-	TRBV10-3	-	CAISEARSADSGSGNEQFF	TGTGCCATCAGTGAGGCTCGGTCGGCGGATAGCGGAAGCGGCAATGAGCAGTTCTTC
TRBJ1-3	-	TRBV29-1	-	CSVGVGTLFSGNTIYF	TGCAGCGTTGGCGTTGGAACGCTATTCTCTGGAAACACCATATATTTT
TRBJ2-7	TRBD2	TRBV6-5	-	CASYAGGSEQYF	TGTGCCAGTTACGCGGGGGGCAGCGAGCAGTACTTC
TRBJ1-3	-	TRBV18	-	CASSGGSSGNTIYF	TGTGCCAGCTCAGGAGGGAGCTCAGGAAACACCATATATTTT
TRBJ2-1	TRBD2	TRBV7-9	-	CASSFGGTSNEQFF	TGTGCCAGCAGCTTCGGGGGGACTAGTAATGAGCAGTTCTTC
TRBJ2-1	TRBD2	TRBV7-8	few	CASSTFTSGSSYNEQFF	TGTGCCAGCAGCACGTTCACAAGCGGGAGCTCCTACAATGAGCAGTTCTTC
TRBJ2-2	TRBD2	TRBV10-2	-	CASSGLAGVTSGELFF	TGCGCCAGCAGTGGACTAGCGGGAGTAACTTCCGGGGAGCTGTTTTTT
TRBJ2-2	TRBD2	TRBV2	-	CASTGGREGLRTGELFF	TGTGCCAGCACCGGGGGGCGGGAGGGCCTCAGAACCGGGGAGCTGTTTTTT
TRBJ2-7	TRBD1	TRBV6-5	-	CASSYSGQDYEQYF	TGTGCCAGCAGTTACTCGGGACAGGACTACGAGCAGTACTTC
TRBJ2-7	-	TRBV6-1	-	CASSEFVPSIHIFYEQYF	TGTGCCAGCAGTGAATTTGTCCCTTCAATCCATATTTTCTACGAGCAGTACTTC
TRBJ1-1	-	TRBV6-2/TRBV6-3	-	CASRPRVGLGNTEAFF	TGTGCCAGCAGGCCTCGGGTCGGCCTGGGGAACACTGAAGCTTTCTTT
TRBJ1-2	TRBD1	TRBV18	-	CASSPPEGAPSGYTF	TGTGCCAGCTCACCCCCGGAGGGGGCGCCTTCTGGCTACACCTTC
TRBJ2-4	TRBD2	TRBV5-4	-	CASSSGTSGSRLAKNIQYF	TGTGCCAGCAGCAGTGGGACTAGCGGGAGCCGTCTAGCCAAAAACATTCAGTACTTC
TRBJ2-1	TRBD2	TRBV30	-	CAWGTSGVAYNEQFF	TGTGCCTGGGGCACTAGCGGGGTCGCCTACAATGAGCAGTTCTTC
TRBJ2-7	TRBD1	TRBV6-5	-	CASSSPGQGHYEQYF	TGTGCCAGCAGTTCCCCGGGACAGGGGCACTACGAGCAGTACTTC
TRBJ2-5	-	TRBV9	-	CASSPAAGSRETQYF	TGTGCCAGCAGCCCGGCGGCAGGGAGTAGAGAGACCCAGTACTTC
TRBJ2-5	-	TRBV5-4	few	CASSLYLAGQETQYF	TGTGCCAGCAGCTTGTATCTCGCCGGCCAAGAGACCCAGTACTTC
TRBJ1-2	-	TRBV12-5	-	CASGLEAEYGYTF	TGTGCTAGTGGTTTGGAGGCGGAATATGGCTACACCTTC
TRBJ2-1	-	TRBV7-9	-	CASSRRRVGYNEQFF	TGTGCCAGCAGCCGAAGGAGGGTGGGGTACAATGAGCAGTTCTTC
TRBJ2-1	TRBD2	TRBV28	-	CASSPRGAGGKKFSYNEQFF	TGTGCCAGCAGTCCCCGGGGAGCGGGAGGGAAAAAGTTTTCCTACAATGAGCAGTTCTTC
TRBJ1-2	TRBD1	TRBV19	-	CASAGTGGYGGYGYTF	TGTGCCAGCGCCGGGACAGGGGGCTATGGCGGCTATGGCTACACCTTC
TRBJ1-1	-	TRBV10-3	-	CAISDPGYRNTEAFF	TGTGCCATCAGTGATCCGGGGTATAGGAACACTGAAGCTTTCTTT
TRBJ1-2	-	TRBV6-6	-	CASSLGPGYTF	TGTGCCAGCAGCCTGGGGCCTGGCTACACCTTC
TRBJ2-1	-	TRBV24-1	-	CATSDYAGSSYNEQFF	TGTGCCACCAGTGATTACGCGGGGAGCTCCTACAATGAGCAGTTCTTC
TRBJ2-3	-	TRBV30	-	CAWTPGLPTDTQYF	TGTGCCTGGACCCCAGGACTTCCCACAGATACGCAGTATTTT
TRBJ1-3	-	TRBV28	-	CASSPASGNTIYF	TGTGCCAGCAGCCCGGCCTCTGGAAACACCATATATTTT
TRBJ1-3	-	TRBV29-1	-	CSVREGGGNTIYF	TGCAGCGTTAGAGAAGGGGGTGGAAACACCATATATTTT
TRBJ2-7	-	TRBV11-1	-	CASSLDMDGTYEQYF	TGTGCCAGCAGCTTAGATATGGACGGTACCTACGAGCAGTACTTC
TRBJ1-2	-	TRBV18	-	CASSPSGQTSYGYTF	TGTGCCAGCTCACCCTCCGGACAGACAAGCTATGGCTACACCTTC
TRBJ2-5	TRBD2	TRBV7-9	once	CASSRSGSETQYF	TGTGCCAGCAGCCGTAGCGGGAGTGAGACCCAGTACTTC
TRBJ1-3	TRBD1	TRBV2	-	CASRGQHAGNTIYF	TGTGCCAGCAGGGGACAGCACGCAGGAAACACCATATATTTT
TRBJ1-1	-	TRBV7-8	-	CASSRQEGEAFF	TGTGCCAGCAGCCGCCAAGAGGGAGAAGCTTTCTTT
TRBJ1-1	-	TRBV5-5	few	CASSLGRGGRMNTEAFF	TGTGCCAGCAGCTTGGGGCGGGGTGGAAGAATGAACACTGAAGCTTTCTTT
TRBJ2-7	TRBD2	TRBV7-8	-	CASSSFGTSGRYGEQYF	TGTGCCAGCAGCTCCTTTGGGACTAGCGGGAGGTATGGCGAGCAGTACTTC
TRBJ1-5	TRBD1	TRBV5-1	many	CASSSAGGDGQPQHF	TGCGCCAGCAGCTCCGCAGGGGGCGACGGTCAGCCCCAGCATTTT